This is a list of T cell receptor beta chains from one sample in a study of blood T cell repertoires in COVID-19. Clones were read by immunoSEQ multiplex PCR, and TCRdb kept only the in-frame ones, dropping some. The top ten clones hold less than 2% of a sample with 150,000 to 200,000 clones, more than 85% of them seen once. Sample: peripheral blood. All receptors derive from a woman aged 55-69 years with COVID-19, enrolled during active disease. Each CDR3 is given with its conserved first and last residue. The D gene is left open where the match is weak. Not all rows give a size; the values are once, few, many and, for expanded clones, a class.

v_gene	abundance	j_gene	d_gene	len	CDR3nt	CDR3aa
TRBV9	NA	TRBJ1-2	NA	16	TGTGCCAGCAGTGACGGCTTCGGGGGGTCTAACTATGGCTACACCTTC	CASSDGFGGSNYGYTF
TRBV3-1/TRBV3-2	NA	TRBJ1-2	NA	16	TGTGCCAGCAGCCCTACATCAGGGGTGATAAACTATGGCTACACCTTC	CASSPTSGVINYGYTF
TRBV3-1/TRBV3-2	NA	TRBJ2-3	NA	14	TGTGCCAGCAGCTTCCTAGACCCCACAGATACGCAGTATTTT	CASSFLDPTDTQYF
TRBV19	NA	TRBJ1-1	NA	17	TGTGCCAGTAGTACACCCGAAACAGGGCGGCGTAAACTTGAAGCTTTCTTT	CASSTPETGRRKLEAFF
TRBV18	NA	TRBJ1-6	NA	12	TGTGCCAGCTCACCTGAGGGTTTCACCCTCCACTTT	CASSPEGFTLHF
TRBV5-1	NA	TRBJ1-1	NA	13	TGCGCCAGCAGTTCACAGATGAACACTGAAGCTTTCTTT	CASSSQMNTEAFF
TRBV6-5	NA	TRBJ1-2	NA	14	TGTGCCAGCAGCTACAAGGGGAGGCTAACCGGCTACACCTTC	CASSYKGRLTGYTF
TRBV2	once	TRBJ1-1	NA	13	TGTGCCAGCAGGAGAGACTTGAACACTGAAGCTTTCTTT	CASRRDLNTEAFF
TRBV6-6	NA	TRBJ1-2	TRBD1	16	TGTGCCAGCAGTTACGGCTCCTCCGGGACAGGATATGGCTACACCTTC	CASSYGSSGTGYGYTF
TRBV6-5	NA	TRBJ1-2	TRBD1	16	TGTGCCAGCAGTTACTCGAGGGGGCAGACCTACTATGGCTACACCTTC	CASSYSRGQTYYGYTF
TRBV3-1/TRBV3-2	once	TRBJ1-1	NA	13	TGTGCCAGCAGCAGGACAGAAAACACTGAAGCTTTCTTT	CASSRTENTEAFF
TRBV6-5	NA	TRBJ1-6	TRBD1	14	TGTGCCAGCAGGAGACAGGGAGAATCCTCACCCCTCCACTTT	CASRRQGESSPLHF
TRBV5-8	NA	TRBJ1-5	TRBD1	14	TGTGCCAGCAGCCGACGCCAGGGGGACCAGCCCCAGCATTTT	CASSRRQGDQPQHF
TRBV11-2	once	TRBJ1-2	NA	15	TGTGCCAGCAGCTTAGCTCCGGGACTCAACTATGGCTACACCTTC	CASSLAPGLNYGYTF
TRBV5-8	NA	TRBJ1-6	NA	15	TGTGCCAGCAGCTTAACAGGGCCATATAATTCACCCCTCCACTTT	CASSLTGPYNSPLHF
TRBV4-3	NA	TRBJ2-1	TRBD1	16	TGCGCCAGCAGCCAAGGATTTCAGGGGGCGCAAGGTGAGCAGTTCTTC	CASSQGFQGAQGEQFF
TRBV12-5	NA	TRBJ2-3	NA	13	TGTGCTAGTGGTTTGGGCACTACAGATACGCAGTATTTT	CASGLGTTDTQYF
TRBV7-8	NA	TRBJ2-1	TRBD1	14	TGTGCCAGCAGCTCGGACAGGGTCTACAATGAGCAGTTCTTC	CASSSDRVYNEQFF
TRBV24-1	NA	TRBJ1-2	TRBD1	18	TGTGCCACCAGTGATTCCGGGACAGGGGCCTATAGGAACTATGGCTACACCTTC	CATSDSGTGAYRNYGYTF
TRBV20-1	NA	TRBJ1-2	NA	10	TGCAGTGCGAGACCGGGGGGCTACACCTTC	CSARPGGYTF